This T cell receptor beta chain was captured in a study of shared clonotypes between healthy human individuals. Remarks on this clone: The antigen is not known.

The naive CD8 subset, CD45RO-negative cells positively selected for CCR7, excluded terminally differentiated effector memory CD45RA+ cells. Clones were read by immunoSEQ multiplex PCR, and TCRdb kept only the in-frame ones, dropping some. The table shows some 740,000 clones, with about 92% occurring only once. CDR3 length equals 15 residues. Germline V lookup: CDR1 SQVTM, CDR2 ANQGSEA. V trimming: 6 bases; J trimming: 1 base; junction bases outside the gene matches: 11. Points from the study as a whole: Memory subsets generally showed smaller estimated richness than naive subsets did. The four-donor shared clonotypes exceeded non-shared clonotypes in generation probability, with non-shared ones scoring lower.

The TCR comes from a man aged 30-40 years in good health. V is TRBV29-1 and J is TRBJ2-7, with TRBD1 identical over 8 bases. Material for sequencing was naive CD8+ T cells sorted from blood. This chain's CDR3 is CSVLLAGGQSYEQYF. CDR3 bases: TGCAGCGTCCTACTTGCAGGGGGCCAATCCTACGAGCAGTACTTC.